A selection of T cell receptor beta chains follows, all from one sample in a study of T-cell reconstitution after alpha-beta-depleted transplantation in children. Each CDR3 protein is one row after TCRdb ran MiXCR on the PCR reads. This table holds 440,000 or so distinct CDR3 sequences, 43% found once. The sample was PBMCs, taken before TCRalphabeta/CD19-depleted stem cell transplant. The receptors were gathered from a girl aged 2-10 years with aplastic anemia, due to receive a stem cell transplant. CDR3s include the opening cysteine and the closing phenylalanine or tryptophan. The D gene is left open where the match is weak. Expanded clones are given a class, and other clones once, few, many or no size at all.

d_call: -
clone_size: once
v_call: TRBV28
j_call: TRBJ2-5
cdr3_nt: TGTGCCAGCAGTCCCCGGAGGACAGATCATGGTTTGGCCCAGTACTTC
cdr3_aa: CASSPRRTDHGLAQYF

d_call: -
clone_size: -
v_call: TRBV20-1
j_call: TRBJ2-3
cdr3_nt: TGCAGTGCTAGTCAGGACAAAGACACAGATACGCAGTATTTT
cdr3_aa: CSASQDKDTDTQYF

d_call: TRBD2
clone_size: few
v_call: TRBV6-1
j_call: TRBJ2-7
cdr3_nt: TGTGCCAGCAAAGTAGACGGGAGGGTCTCCTACGAGCAGTACTTC
cdr3_aa: CASKVDGRVSYEQYF

d_call: TRBD2
clone_size: few
v_call: TRBV4-3
j_call: TRBJ2-1
cdr3_nt: TGCGCCAGCAGCCAAGATGGGGGGGGCTCCTACAATGAGCAGTTCTTC
cdr3_aa: CASSQDGGGSYNEQFF

d_call: TRBD2
clone_size: -
v_call: TRBV20-1
j_call: TRBJ2-7
cdr3_nt: TGCAGTGCTAGGCCGGCCGGGACTAGCGGGACCCCCCGGCTCTACGAGCAGTACTTC
cdr3_aa: CSARPAGTSGTPRLYEQYF

d_call: -
clone_size: once
v_call: TRBV18
j_call: TRBJ2-7
cdr3_nt: TGTGCCAGCTCACCCCTTGGGGGTAATGCCGCCTACGAGCAGTACTTC
cdr3_aa: CASSPLGGNAAYEQYF

d_call: TRBD2
clone_size: -
v_call: TRBV5-1
j_call: TRBJ2-7
cdr3_nt: TGCGCCAGCAGCCCGGAGGGGAGGGATGGGGTCGAGCAGTACTTC
cdr3_aa: CASSPEGRDGVEQYF

d_call: TRBD1
clone_size: -
v_call: TRBV10-3
j_call: TRBJ1-2
cdr3_nt: TGTGCCATCAGTGAGAGACAGGGATTAACGGATGGCTACACCTTC
cdr3_aa: CAISERQGLTDGYTF

d_call: -
clone_size: -
v_call: TRBV5-1
j_call: TRBJ2-7
cdr3_nt: TGCGCCAGCAGCTTGTTACGGGAATTCGCCGAGCAGTACTTC
cdr3_aa: CASSLLREFAEQYF

d_call: -
clone_size: -
v_call: TRBV5-1
j_call: TRBJ2-1
cdr3_nt: TGCGCCAGCAGCCTCTACACACCGGGGGCGAATGAGCAGTTCTTC
cdr3_aa: CASSLYTPGANEQFF

d_call: TRBD2
clone_size: -
v_call: TRBV4-1
j_call: TRBJ2-2
cdr3_nt: TGCGCCAGCAGCCCGCGAAGCGGGACTAGTCCCACCGGGGAGCTGTTTTTT
cdr3_aa: CASSPRSGTSPTGELFF

d_call: -
clone_size: -
v_call: TRBV20-1
j_call: TRBJ2-7
cdr3_nt: TGCAGTGCTAGCAGTCGGGGGCCCGACTACGAGCAGTACTTC
cdr3_aa: CSASSRGPDYEQYF

d_call: -
clone_size: many
v_call: TRBV5-1
j_call: TRBJ2-1
cdr3_nt: TGCGCCAGCAGCTTGGTCGTGGGACAAGACAATGAGCAGTTCTTC
cdr3_aa: CASSLVVGQDNEQFF

d_call: -
clone_size: -
v_call: TRBV6-1
j_call: TRBJ2-2
cdr3_nt: TGTGCCAGCAGAATCTCCGGGACTGCTATAGGGGAGCTGTTTTTT
cdr3_aa: CASRISGTAIGELFF

d_call: -
clone_size: few
v_call: TRBV7-9
j_call: TRBJ2-1
cdr3_nt: TGTGCCAGCAGCCCGGTCAGGGCCGACAATGAGCAGTTCTTC
cdr3_aa: CASSPVRADNEQFF

d_call: TRBD1
clone_size: many
v_call: TRBV6-1
j_call: TRBJ1-2
cdr3_nt: TGTGCCAGCAGTAGGACAGGGTACAGTGGCTACACCTTC
cdr3_aa: CASSRTGYSGYTF

d_call: -
clone_size: few
v_call: TRBV7-6
j_call: TRBJ2-5
cdr3_nt: TGTGCCAGCAGCTTACCAGCATCTGGGCGACAAGAGACCCAGTACTTC
cdr3_aa: CASSLPASGRQETQYF

d_call: -
clone_size: -
v_call: TRBV20-1
j_call: TRBJ2-7
cdr3_nt: TGCAGTGCTAGAGATGGGGACACGGGCCCCTACGAGCAGTACTTC
cdr3_aa: CSARDGDTGPYEQYF

d_call: TRBD1
clone_size: many
v_call: TRBV27
j_call: TRBJ1-1
cdr3_nt: TGTGCCAGCGGAGACAGGGCGAACACTGAAGCTTTCTTT
cdr3_aa: CASGDRANTEAFF

d_call: -
clone_size: -
v_call: TRBV10-3
j_call: TRBJ2-1
cdr3_nt: TGTGCCATCAGGAAAGGGCCTGGCTCCTACAATGAGCAGTTCTTC
cdr3_aa: CAIRKGPGSYNEQFF

d_call: TRBD2
clone_size: few
v_call: TRBV3-1
j_call: TRBJ2-3
cdr3_nt: TGTGCCAGCAGCCAAGGAATAGCGGGAGGGCGAGATACGCAGTATTTT
cdr3_aa: CASSQGIAGGRDTQYF

d_call: TRBD1
clone_size: many
v_call: TRBV10-2
j_call: TRBJ2-1
cdr3_nt: TGCGCCAGTCTCGGGACAGGGGTAGTAAATGAGCAGTTCTTC
cdr3_aa: CASLGTGVVNEQFF

d_call: -
clone_size: -
v_call: TRBV5-1
j_call: TRBJ2-2
cdr3_nt: TGCGCCAGCAGCTTGGAGGGTTACACCGGGGAGCTGTTTTTT
cdr3_aa: CASSLEGYTGELFF

d_call: -
clone_size: -
v_call: TRBV5-6
j_call: TRBJ2-3
cdr3_nt: TGTGCCAGCAGCTTGCCGGGCAGGACCACAGATACGCAGTATTTT
cdr3_aa: CASSLPGRTTDTQYF

d_call: -
clone_size: -
v_call: TRBV12-3/TRBV12-4
j_call: TRBJ1-5
cdr3_nt: TGTGCCAGCAGTTTGTCCTACCCAGGGGGCAATCAGCCCCAGCATTTT
cdr3_aa: CASSLSYPGGNQPQHF

d_call: -
clone_size: -
v_call: TRBV3-1
j_call: TRBJ2-5
cdr3_nt: TGTGCCACCAGCCAAAAGGGGGGGGAGGAGACCCAGTACTTC
cdr3_aa: CATSQKGGEETQYF

d_call: TRBD1
clone_size: -
v_call: TRBV4-1
j_call: TRBJ2-2
cdr3_nt: TGCGCCAGCAGCCAAGTAACGACAGGGGCTCACACCGGGGAGCTGTTTTTT
cdr3_aa: CASSQVTTGAHTGELFF

d_call: -
clone_size: -
v_call: TRBV5-6
j_call: TRBJ1-1
cdr3_nt: TGTGCCAGCAGCCACCCGACTGGAGGAGCTTTCTTT
cdr3_aa: CASSHPTGGAFF

d_call: TRBD1
clone_size: few
v_call: TRBV6-1
j_call: TRBJ2-7
cdr3_nt: TGTGCCAGCAGTAGAGCGTGGCAGGGGGTCTCCTACGAGCAGTACTTC
cdr3_aa: CASSRAWQGVSYEQYF

d_call: TRBD2
clone_size: -
v_call: TRBV7-2
j_call: TRBJ2-7
cdr3_nt: TGTGCCAGCAGCTTAGCTCGGACTAGCGGGACTAACTACGAGCAGTACTTC
cdr3_aa: CASSLARTSGTNYEQYF